The sequence of this T cell receptor (beta chain) was determined in a study of CD8 T cells in Susac syndrome. Treatment-naive patients with stable or active relapsing-remitting disease were the multiple sclerosis controls. TEMRA cells were FACS-enriched, and CD8+ and CD4+ T cells were isolated negatively. Roughly 0.45 to 1 ug RNA was reverse transcribed with random hexamers. With immunoSEQ multiplex PCR, TCR beta CDR3 was amplified across 54 Vbeta and 13 Jbeta. TCRdb independently ran MiXCR on the immunoSEQ multiplex PCR reads; one entry per CDR3 protein. Of about 300,000 distinct CDR3 sequences in the sample, approximately 91% were seen once. After removal of 2 bases from V and 4 bases from J, the junction contained 3 bases not matched to a gene. The CDR3 sequence is 14 residues long. Looked up from germline, CDR1 is MNHNS and CDR2 is SASEGT.

The sample comprised CD8+ T cells from PBMCs. The sequence derives from a human donor with multiple sclerosis. This sequence joins TRBV6-1 and TRBJ1-2; 8 bases match TRBD1. CDR3 DNA sequence: TGTGCCAGCAGTGAATCAGGGGGCATCTATGGCTACACCTTC. Translating gives CASSESGGIYGYTF.